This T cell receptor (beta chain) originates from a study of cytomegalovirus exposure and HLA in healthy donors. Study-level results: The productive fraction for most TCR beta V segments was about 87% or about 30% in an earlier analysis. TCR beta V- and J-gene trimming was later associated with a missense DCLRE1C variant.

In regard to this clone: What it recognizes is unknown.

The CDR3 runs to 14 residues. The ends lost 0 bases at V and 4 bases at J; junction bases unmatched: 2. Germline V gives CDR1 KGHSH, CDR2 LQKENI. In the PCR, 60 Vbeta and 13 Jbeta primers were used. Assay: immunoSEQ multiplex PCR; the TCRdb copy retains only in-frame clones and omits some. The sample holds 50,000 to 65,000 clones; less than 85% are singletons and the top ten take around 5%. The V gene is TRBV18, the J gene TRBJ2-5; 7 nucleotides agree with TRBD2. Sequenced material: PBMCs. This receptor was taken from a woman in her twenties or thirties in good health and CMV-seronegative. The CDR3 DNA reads TGTGCCAGCTCACCACCGGCGGGAGCAGAGACCCAGTACTTC. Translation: CASSPPAGAETQYF.